A selection of T cell receptor beta chains follows, all from one sample in a study of blood T cell repertoires in COVID-19. Data came from immunoSEQ multiplex PCR; TCRdb stores just in-frame clones and leaves some out. The sample consists of some 230,000 clones, approximately 86% of them appearing once. Sequenced input: peripheral blood. These receptors came from a woman aged 45-60 years with COVID-19, enrolled during active disease. CDR3s include the opening cysteine and the closing phenylalanine or tryptophan. Each record gives: J gene, D gene, V gene, clone size, CDR3 DNA, CDR3 protein. A D gene is named only where the DNA matches it firmly. Only part of the rows carry a size: once, few, many, or a class if the clone is expanded.

TRBJ1-4,-,TRBV5-1,-,TGCGCCAGCAGCTTGGACAGCTCAACTAATGAAAAACTGTTTTTT,CASSLDSSTNEKLFF
TRBJ2-3,TRBD2,TRBV11-2,-,TGTGCCAGCAGCTTTCCCGCAACTAGCGGGGCAGACACAGATACGCAGTATTTT,CASSFPATSGADTDTQYF
TRBJ2-1,TRBD2,TRBV2,-,TGTGCCAGCAGTATAGCGGGGGGAAACGGGGAGCAGTTCTTC,CASSIAGGNGEQFF
TRBJ2-5,-,TRBV5-4,-,TGTGCCAGCAGCTTGGAAGTTGGTGCGGAGACCCAGTACTTC,CASSLEVGAETQYF
TRBJ2-7,TRBD1,TRBV4-3,-,TGCGCCAGCAGCCAAGATCTGGGACAGGGTGACGAGCAGTACTTC,CASSQDLGQGDEQYF
TRBJ2-3,TRBD2,TRBV24-1,-,TGTGCCACCAGTGGAACTAGCGGGGACGCAGATACGCAGTATTTT,CATSGTSGDADTQYF
TRBJ1-3,TRBD1,TRBV30,-,TGTGCCTGGAGTCAGGCCGGACAGGGTCCCCTCCTTTTT,CAWSQAGQGPLLF
TRBJ1-3,-,TRBV5-4,-,TGTGCCAGCAGCTGGGACAAGGGGGCTGGAAACACCATATATTTT,CASSWDKGAGNTIYF
TRBJ1-5,TRBD1,TRBV10-3,-,TGTGCCATCAGTGTGACAGGGGGGGATCAGCCCCAGCATTTT,CAISVTGGDQPQHF
TRBJ1-1,-,TRBV27,-,TGTGCCAGCAGTAATTCCGGGACAACTGGGTGGGACACTGAAGCTTTCTTT,CASSNSGTTGWDTEAFF
TRBJ1-4,-,TRBV18,-,TGTGCCAGCTCACCAACCTTACAGGGAGCGGAAAAACTGTTTTTT,CASSPTLQGAEKLFF
TRBJ2-7,TRBD2,TRBV6-4,few,TGTGCCAGCAGTACATTTAGCGGGGGGTACCCCTACGAGCAGTACTTC,CASSTFSGGYPYEQYF
TRBJ1-2,TRBD1,TRBV5-1,once,TGCGCCAGCAGCGGAATACAGGGGAGCTATGGCTACACCTTC,CASSGIQGSYGYTF
TRBJ1-2,TRBD1,TRBV10-3,-,TGTGCCATCATGACAGGGACTAACTATGGCTACACCTTC,CAIMTGTNYGYTF
TRBJ2-5,TRBD2,TRBV19,-,TGTGCCAGTAGTCCGGGACTAGGAGAGACCCAGTACTTC,CASSPGLGETQYF
TRBJ1-1,-,TRBV5-1,-,TGCGCCAGCAGCACAAAGGGGTGGGAAGCTTTCTTT,CASSTKGWEAFF
TRBJ1-1,-,TRBV5-1,-,TGCGCCAGCAGCTTGGAAAGGGGACACGGGGGGGACACTGAAGCTTTCTTT,CASSLERGHGGDTEAFF
TRBJ2-3,TRBD2,TRBV5-1,-,TGCGCCAGCAGCGCCGACAGTGGGAGGGCCACAGATACGCAGTATTTT,CASSADSGRATDTQYF
TRBJ2-2,-,TRBV6-2/TRBV6-3,-,TGTGCCAGCAGTTACCGCGCGCCCGGGGAGCTGTTTTTT,CASSYRAPGELFF
TRBJ1-4,-,TRBV2,-,TGTGCCAGCAGATGGGCCGTCGGGGCTAATGAAAAACTGTTTTTT,CASRWAVGANEKLFF
TRBJ1-1,-,TRBV11-2,-,TGTGCCAGCAGCTTAGGTGCGGGGACTGAAGCTTTCTTT,CASSLGAGTEAFF
TRBJ1-5,TRBD1,TRBV6-2/TRBV6-3,-,TGTGCCAGCAGTTACCGGACAGGCCCTTATAGCAATCAGCCCCAGCATTTT,CASSYRTGPYSNQPQHF
TRBJ2-1,TRBD2,TRBV7-2,-,TGTGCCAGCAGCTTAGAGGGGACTACGAACAATGAGCAGTTCTTC,CASSLEGTTNNEQFF
TRBJ1-6,-,TRBV28,-,TGTGCCAGCAGCACCTCCCGAACCCTTGGCAGTTCACCCCTCCACTTT,CASSTSRTLGSSPLHF